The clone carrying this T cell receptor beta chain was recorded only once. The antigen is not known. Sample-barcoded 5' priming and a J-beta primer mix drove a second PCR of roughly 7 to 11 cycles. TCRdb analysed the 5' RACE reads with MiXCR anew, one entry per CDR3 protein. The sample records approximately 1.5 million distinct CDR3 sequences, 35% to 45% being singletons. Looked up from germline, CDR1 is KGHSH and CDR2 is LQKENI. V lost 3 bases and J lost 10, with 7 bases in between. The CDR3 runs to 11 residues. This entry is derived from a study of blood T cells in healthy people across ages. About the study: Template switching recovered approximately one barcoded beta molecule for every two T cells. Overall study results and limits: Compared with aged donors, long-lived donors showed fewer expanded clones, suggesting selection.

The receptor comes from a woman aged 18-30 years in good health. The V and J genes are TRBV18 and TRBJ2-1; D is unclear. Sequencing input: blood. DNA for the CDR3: TGTGCCAGCTCACCGCGGAAAGAGCAGTTCTTC. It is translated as CASSPRKEQFF.